The clone carrying this T cell receptor beta chain was detected once. The authors' processing: Amplified reference gene primers provided the basis for estimating nucleated cell counts. Some clones are missing from TCRdb's copy, which holds only in-frame ones; the method was immunoSEQ multiplex PCR. The DNA was the basis for D and trimming; V, J and clone size are from that table. The sample lists some 180,000 clones; 75% to 85% were seen once. Seattle patients were enrolled during active infection and followed longitudinally. This record comes from a study of blood T cell repertoires in COVID-19. Study details: COVID-19 samples collected from the United States, Italy and Spain covered acute and convalescent phases. From T cells, B-cell-depleted T cells, or PBMCs came the material, which was cDNA or gDNA.

Germline V CDR1 and CDR2: MNHEY, SVGAGI. Trimming shortened V by 6 bases and J by 8 bases, and 20 bases separated the two germline ends. This CDR3 has 15 residues. The source is a woman aged 40 to 55 with COVID-19, enrolled during active disease. V usage is TRBV6-5 and J usage is TRBJ2-1; TRBD1 is a possible D gene (5 bases). Sequenced material: peripheral blood. CDR3 coding DNA: TGTGCCAGCAGAAGACAGCAGGTTAATCTGGATGAGCAGTTCTTC. Its translation is CASRRQQVNLDEQFF.